A selection of T cell receptor beta chains follows, all from one sample in a study of cytomegalovirus exposure and HLA in healthy donors. TCRdb's table, derived via immunoSEQ multiplex PCR, lists solely in-frame clones and lacks some. The sample has about 150,000 clones, around 72% seen once. The sequenced material came from PBMCs. The receptors were gathered from a man aged 18 to 29 in good health and CMV-seropositive. The CDR3 runs from the conserved cysteine through the conserved F or W. A D gene is named only where the DNA matches it firmly. Expanded clones are given a class, and other clones once, few, many or no size at all.

>TRBV4-2|-|-|TRBJ2-7
CASSQDGSVRSYEQYF
TGTGCCAGCAGCCAAGATGGAAGCGTCCGGTCCTACGAGCAGTACTTC
>TRBV7-9|TRBD1|-|TRBJ1-4
CASSEDRVLFF
TGTGCCAGCAGCGAGGACAGGGTGCTGTTTTTT
>TRBV7-9|TRBD2|once|TRBJ2-7
CASSLGREQQYF
TGTGCCAGCAGCTTAGGGCGGGAGCAGCAGTACTTC
>TRBV6-5|TRBD1|-|TRBJ2-7
CASSYGRQGYEQYF
TGTGCCAGCAGTTATGGGCGACAGGGCTACGAGCAGTACTTC
>TRBV2|TRBD2|-|TRBJ2-1
CASSAGGSSYNEQFF
TGTGCCAGCAGTGCGGGCGGGAGCTCCTACAATGAGCAGTTCTTC
>TRBV29-1|TRBD1|-|TRBJ2-7
CSGGQDYEQYF
TGCAGCGGTGGACAGGACTACGAGCAGTACTTC
>TRBV6-5|-|once|TRBJ2-2
CASNGPGAGELFF
TGTGCCAGCAACGGACCCGGGGCCGGGGAGCTGTTTTTT
>TRBV5-6|TRBD2|few|TRBJ2-7
CASSLGGTSGSIWYF
TGTGCCAGCAGCTTGGGGGGCACTAGCGGATCTATCTGGTACTTC
>TRBV5-4|TRBD1|-|TRBJ1-4
CASSFTGERGAWEKLFF
TGTGCCAGCAGCTTCACAGGGGAAAGAGGCGCGTGGGAAAAACTGTTTTTT
>TRBV7-8|-|-|TRBJ2-2
CASSFDRPGELFF
TGTGCCAGCAGCTTCGACAGGCCGGGGGAGCTGTTTTTT
>TRBV2|TRBD2|-|TRBJ2-1
CASRGLAGYNEQFF
TGTGCCAGCAGAGGACTAGCGGGCTACAATGAGCAGTTCTTC
>TRBV7-7|-|once|TRBJ2-2
CASSLRGTGELFF
TGTGCTAGCAGCTTAAGAGGCACCGGGGAGCTGTTTTTT
>TRBV5-4|TRBD2|-|TRBJ2-2
CASSTGLAWNTGELFF
TGTGCCAGCAGCACGGGACTAGCGTGGAACACCGGGGAGCTGTTTTTT
>TRBV27|-|-|TRBJ1-4
CASSLRPRGTNEKLFF
TGTGCCAGCAGTTTACGCCCGCGGGGCACTAATGAAAAACTGTTTTTT
>TRBV2|TRBD1|-|TRBJ2-1
CASMTGMYNEQFF
TGTGCCAGCATGACAGGGATGTACAATGAGCAGTTCTTC
>TRBV6-6|-|once|TRBJ2-7
CASSSPGTPYEQYF
TGTGCCAGCAGTTCCCCCGGGACTCCTTACGAGCAGTACTTC
>TRBV19|TRBD1|-|TRBJ1-5
CAIVGGVSNQPQHF
TGTGCCATAGTAGGGGGCGTGAGCAATCAGCCCCAGCATTTT
>TRBV2|-|-|TRBJ1-1
CASSGTVKAFF
TGTGCCAGCAGTGGGACAGTAAAAGCTTTCTTT
>TRBV7-2|TRBD1|-|TRBJ1-1
CASSLMTGGVYMNTEAFF
TGTGCCAGCAGCTTAATGACAGGGGGGGTCTACATGAACACTGAAGCTTTCTTT
>TRBV25-1|-|-|TRBJ1-2
CASSSGTGRGGYTF
TGTGCCAGCAGTAGCGGAACAGGGAGGGGTGGCTACACCTTC
>TRBV10-3|-|-|TRBJ2-7
CASGIYEQYF
TGTGCCTCGGGGATCTACGAGCAGTACTTC
>TRBV7-2|-|-|TRBJ1-5
CASSLGLGQGESQPQHF
TGTGCCAGCAGCTTGGGGCTGGGGCAGGGCGAGTCTCAGCCCCAGCATTTT
>TRBV30|-|once|TRBJ2-7
CACLTSGANEQYF
TGTGCCTGCCTGACGTCAGGTGCAAACGAGCAGTACTTC
>TRBV6-5|-|-|TRBJ1-2
CASGMSGGESYGYTF
TGTGCCAGCGGTATGAGTGGGGGGGAAAGCTATGGCTACACCTTC
>TRBV4-1|TRBD2|-|TRBJ2-7
CASSPRLLSGSSSAYEQYF
TGCGCCAGCAGCCCCAGGCTCCTTAGCGGGAGTTCGAGTGCGTACGAGCAGTACTTC
>TRBV5-1|TRBD1|-|TRBJ2-1
CASSLTGTDYNEQFF
TGCGCCAGCTCATTGACCGGGACAGATTACAATGAGCAGTTCTTC
>TRBV6-4|TRBD1|-|TRBJ1-6
CASSDPGQASYNSPLHF
TGTGCCAGCAGTGACCCGGGACAGGCGTCCTATAATTCACCCCTCCACTTT
>TRBV10-3|-|-|TRBJ2-7
CAISVERTYEQYF
TGTGCCATAAGTGTCGAGCGGACCTACGAGCAGTACTTC
>TRBV15|TRBD2|-|TRBJ2-5
CATSRDRGEQYF
TGTGCCACCAGCAGAGATCGGGGGGAGCAGTACTTC
>TRBV7-3|TRBD2|-|TRBJ2-3
CASSLKGLAGGLGATDTQYF
TGTGCCAGCAGCTTAAAGGGGCTAGCGGGAGGCCTTGGAGCCACAGATACGCAGTATTTT
>TRBV5-1|-|-|TRBJ2-5
CASSLEGWETQYF
TGCGCCAGCAGCTTGGAGGGGTGGGAGACCCAGTACTTC
>TRBV7-2|-|-|TRBJ2-5
CASSSNRVPQETQYF
TGTGCCAGCAGCTCCAACAGGGTACCTCAAGAGACCCAGTACTTC
>TRBV6-5|TRBD1|-|TRBJ1-1
CASSFGTGATEAFF
TGTGCCAGCAGTTTTGGGACAGGGGCCACTGAAGCTTTCTTT
>TRBV28|-|few|TRBJ2-1
CASSFEAAAYNEQFF
TGTGCCAGCAGTTTTGAGGCGGCTGCCTACAATGAGCAGTTCTTC
>TRBV27|TRBD1|-|TRBJ2-2
CASSVRQGSNTGELFF
TGTGCCAGCAGTGTCCGACAGGGTTCGAACACCGGGGAGCTGTTTTTT
>TRBV6-5|-|few|TRBJ2-5
CASSYSRALQETQYF
TGTGCCAGCAGTTACTCGAGGGCGTTACAAGAGACCCAGTACTTC
>TRBV6-5|-|few|TRBJ2-5
CASSPVAVRETQYF
TGTGCCAGCAGTCCGGTAGCGGTTCGAGAGACCCAGTACTTC
>TRBV9|TRBD2|-|TRBJ2-7
CASSVGEGEGNEQYF
TGTGCCAGCAGCGTAGGGGAGGGAGAGGGGAACGAGCAGTACTTC
>TRBV7-2|TRBD2|-|TRBJ2-7
CASSLPLAGLSYEQYF
TGTGCCAGCAGCTTGCCTCTAGCGGGACTCTCCTACGAGCAGTACTTC
>TRBV9|TRBD2|-|TRBJ2-7
CASSRASGGYEQYF
TGTGCCAGCAGCCGGGCTAGCGGGGGGTACGAGCAGTACTTC
>TRBV10-3|TRBD2|-|TRBJ2-1
CAISLGLAAYNEQFF
TGTGCCATCAGCTTGGGACTAGCGGCCTACAATGAGCAGTTCTTC
>TRBV10-1|-|-|TRBJ1-6
CASSVGQINSPLHF
TGCGCCAGCAGTGTGGGGCAGATAAATTCACCCCTCCACTTT
>TRBV6-1|-|few|TRBJ2-5
CAGGQLKETQYF
TGTGCCGGAGGACAGTTAAAAGAGACCCAGTACTTC
>TRBV30|TRBD2|-|TRBJ2-7
CAWRLGLADEQYF
TGTGCCTGGAGGTTAGGACTAGCGGACGAGCAGTACTTC
>TRBV7-2|TRBD2|once|TRBJ2-1
CASSLRRTSGSSYNEQFF
TGTGCCAGCAGCCTCCGGAGGACTAGCGGGAGTTCCTACAATGAGCAGTTCTTC
>TRBV6-1|-|-|TRBJ1-5
CASSEGEGNQPQHF
TGTGCCAGCAGTGAGGGGGAGGGAAATCAGCCCCAGCATTTT
>TRBV11-2|TRBD1|-|TRBJ1-1
CASSSDRGITEAFF
TGTGCCAGCAGCTCCGACAGGGGTATCACTGAAGCTTTCTTT
>TRBV11-1|TRBD2|-|TRBJ2-1
CASSSGLASSYNEQFF
TGTGCCAGCAGTTCGGGACTAGCGAGCTCCTACAATGAGCAGTTCTTC